The rows below give T cell receptor beta chains drawn from one sample of a study of type 1 and type 2 diabetes patients. MiXCR, run by TCRdb on the multiplex PCR reads, gives a single entry per CDR3 protein. In the table there are around 300,000 distinct CDR3 sequences, 40% to 50% of which are singletons. Sequenced material: peripheral blood mononuclear cells (PBMCs). The receptor set was obtained from a man between 18 and 29 years old with type 2 diabetes. The CDR3 runs from the conserved cysteine through the conserved F or W. D genes are given only for firm matches.

len: 15
j_gene: TRBJ2-3
v_gene: TRBV6-4
d_gene: .
CDR3aa: CASSDQRDPTDTQYF

len: 13
j_gene: TRBJ1-1
v_gene: TRBV4-3
d_gene: .
CDR3aa: CASSPGPKSEAFF

len: 12
j_gene: .
v_gene: TRBV10-3
d_gene: .
CDR3aa: CAISRTDNEQFF

len: 12
j_gene: TRBJ1-1
v_gene: TRBV12-3/TRBV12-4
d_gene: .
CDR3aa: CASSFEGVEAFF

len: 19
j_gene: TRBJ2-6
v_gene: TRBV18
d_gene: TRBD1
CDR3aa: CASSHTGQGALPGANVLTF

len: 16
j_gene: TRBJ1-2
v_gene: TRBV20-1
d_gene: TRBD1
CDR3aa: CSARPKGQGGDYGYTF

len: 15
j_gene: TRBJ2-1
v_gene: TRBV28
d_gene: TRBD1
CDR3aa: CASSSGTGEYNEQFF

len: 15
j_gene: TRBJ1-1
v_gene: TRBV12-3/TRBV12-4
d_gene: TRBD1
CDR3aa: CASSFGTGGNTEAFF

len: 13
j_gene: TRBJ2-7
v_gene: TRBV27
d_gene: .
CDR3aa: CASSLTGSSEQYF

len: 15
j_gene: TRBJ2-7
v_gene: TRBV30
d_gene: TRBD1
CDR3aa: CAWKNVQGEFGEQYF

len: 14
j_gene: TRBJ1-1
v_gene: TRBV27
d_gene: TRBD1
CDR3aa: CATRSHRQGAKAFF

len: 10
j_gene: TRBJ2-5
v_gene: TRBV30
d_gene: .
CDR3aa: CAWGLETQYF

len: 14
j_gene: TRBJ2-3
v_gene: TRBV29-1
d_gene: .
CDR3aa: CSAKERGWADTQYF

len: 17
j_gene: TRBJ1-1
v_gene: TRBV5-1
d_gene: TRBD1
CDR3aa: CASSLEDRGKGGTEAFF